These T cell receptor beta chains were read from a single sample in a study of CD8 T cells in ankylosing spondylitis. TCRdb called the 5' RACE reads again in MiXCR, with one record for every CDR3 protein. The table shows about 500,000 distinct CDR3 sequences, with about 12% occurring only once. Source material: blood, either unsorted or a sorted T cell fraction (not recorded which). The receptors originated from a male donor with ankylosing spondylitis. The conserved cysteine and the conserved F or W are not part of the CDR3 here. Each record gives: V gene, CDR3 protein.

TRBV20-1 SARETGVTEAF
TRBV9 ASSVGTSGGEQF
TRBV12-3/TRBV12-4 ASSFVYSTDTQY
TRBV4-1 ASSQGPGVWYGYT
TRBV11-2 ASSLSLAGPSTNTGELF
TRBV30 AWSTRTYEQY
TRBV12-3/TRBV12-4 ASRLTSGYNEQF
TRBV15 ATSRGAGVGDEQF
TRBV27 ASSTSAAGGSYEQY
TRBV5-1 ASSLGGPPSTDTQY
TRBV3-1 ASSQRGQALGNYGYT
TRBV5-6 ASLIGQINEQF
TRBV20-1 SARGISNGQF
TRBV7-8 ASSLSGTSGSSEQY
TRBV4-1 ASSRPDRERDEAF
TRBV7-2 ASSPLGQGFGYT
TRBV20-1 SAKIGNTIY
TRBV12-3/TRBV12-4 ASSFGTSVNTGELF
TRBV20-1 SAIGTSGTLLAKNIQY
TRBV11-2 ASSSLDTDYGYT
TRBV28 ASSTGLAESYNEQF
TRBV14 ASSQKGLAGGEQF
TRBV11-3 ASSSEGAGIGGEQF
TRBV2 ASSVQGSQPQH
TRBV3-1 ASSAHQGTYGYT
TRBV20-1 SASGRGLSTEAF
TRBV2 ASSGLAKETQY
TRBV27 ASSLTSSMDEQF